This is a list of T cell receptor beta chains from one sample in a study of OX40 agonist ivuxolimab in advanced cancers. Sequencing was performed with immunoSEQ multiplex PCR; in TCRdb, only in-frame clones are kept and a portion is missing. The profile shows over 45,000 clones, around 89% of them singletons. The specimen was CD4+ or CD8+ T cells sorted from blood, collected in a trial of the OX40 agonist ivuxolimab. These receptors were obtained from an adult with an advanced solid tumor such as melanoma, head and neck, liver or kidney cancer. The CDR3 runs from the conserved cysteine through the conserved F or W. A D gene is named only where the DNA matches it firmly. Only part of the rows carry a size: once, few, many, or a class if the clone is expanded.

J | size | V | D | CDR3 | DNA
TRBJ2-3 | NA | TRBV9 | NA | CASTAWGTTDTQYF | TGTGCCAGCACGGCCTGGGGGACCACAGATACGCAGTATTTT
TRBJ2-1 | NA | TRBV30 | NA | CAWTSGRGGNNEQFF | TGTGCCTGGACGTCTGGACGAGGAGGGAACAATGAGCAGTTCTTC
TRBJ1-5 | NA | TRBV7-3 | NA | CASSTGPRQPQHF | TGTGCCAGCAGTACGGGGCCGCGGCAGCCCCAGCATTTT
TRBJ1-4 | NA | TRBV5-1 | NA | CASSLGQGLNEKLFF | TGCGCCAGCAGCTTGGGGCAGGGGCTTAATGAAAAACTGTTTTTT
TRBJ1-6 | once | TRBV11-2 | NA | CASGGGSPLHF | TGTGCCAGCGGGGGTGGGTCACCCCTCCACTTT
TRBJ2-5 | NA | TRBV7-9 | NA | CASSLTEFGTQYF | TGTGCCAGCAGCCTCACGGAATTTGGGACCCAGTACTTC
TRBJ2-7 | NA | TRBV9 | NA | CASSVDEGPPYEQYF | TGTGCCAGCAGCGTAGATGAGGGGCCCCCCTACGAGCAGTACTTC
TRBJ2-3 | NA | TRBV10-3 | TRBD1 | CAAGTVSTDTQYF | TGTGCCGCCGGGACAGTGAGCACAGATACGCAGTATTTT
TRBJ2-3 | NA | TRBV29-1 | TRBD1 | CSVEYPGQGLTDTQYF | TGCAGCGTTGAATACCCGGGACAGGGGCTGACAGATACGCAGTATTTT
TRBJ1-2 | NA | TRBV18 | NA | CASSPLGVGENYGYTF | TGTGCCAGCTCACCTCTCGGAGTCGGTGAGAACTATGGCTACACCTTC
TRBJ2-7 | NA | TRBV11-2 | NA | CASSLAGGAWEQYF | TGTGCCAGCAGCTTAGCCGGGGGCGCCTGGGAGCAGTACTTC
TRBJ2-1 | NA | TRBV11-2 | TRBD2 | CASSSASGGYNEQFF | TGTGCCAGCAGCTCAGCTAGCGGGGGTTACAATGAGCAGTTCTTC
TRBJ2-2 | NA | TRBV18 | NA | CASSPSGVNTGELFF | TGTGCCAGCTCACCCTCAGGAGTCAACACCGGGGAGCTGTTTTTT
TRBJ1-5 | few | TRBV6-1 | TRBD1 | CASRKDRDNQPQHF | TGTGCCAGCAGAAAAGACAGGGACAATCAGCCCCAGCATTTT
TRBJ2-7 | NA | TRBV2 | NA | CATRRAYEQYF | TGTGCCACTAGGAGGGCCTACGAGCAGTACTTC
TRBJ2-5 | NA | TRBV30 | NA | CAWSRGQETQYF | TGTGCCTGGAGCCGGGGGCAGGAGACCCAGTACTTC
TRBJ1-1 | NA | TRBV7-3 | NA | CASSAGGAQGATEAFF | TGTGCCAGCAGCGCTGGGGGGGCCCAGGGCGCCACTGAAGCTTTCTTT
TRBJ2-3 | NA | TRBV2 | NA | CASMGYTDTQYF | TGTGCCAGCATGGGGTACACAGATACGCAGTATTTT
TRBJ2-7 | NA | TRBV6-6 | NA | CASRGGLRGSYEQYF | TGTGCCAGCAGGGGAGGATTGAGGGGCTCGTACGAGCAGTACTTC
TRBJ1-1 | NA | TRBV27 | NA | CASSSLGAGRTTEAFF | TGTGCCAGCAGTTCCCTTGGGGCCGGCAGAACCACTGAAGCTTTCTTT
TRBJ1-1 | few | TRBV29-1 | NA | CSAKQDMNTEAFF | TGCAGCGCCAAACAAGATATGAACACTGAAGCTTTCTTT
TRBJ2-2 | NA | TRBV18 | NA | CASSPLTTRELFF | TGTGCCAGCTCACCACTGACCACCCGGGAGCTGTTTTTT
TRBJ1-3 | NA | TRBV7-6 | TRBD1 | CASSRGTGGNTIYF | TGTGCCAGCAGCCGCGGGACAGGAGGAAACACCATATATTTT
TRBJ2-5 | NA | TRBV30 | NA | CAWSEGTAKETQYF | TGTGCCTGGAGTGAAGGAACAGCCAAAGAGACCCAGTACTTC
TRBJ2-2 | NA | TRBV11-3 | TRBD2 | CASSLSSGGTGELFF | TGTGCCAGCAGCTTGTCTTCGGGGGGCACCGGGGAGCTGTTTTTT
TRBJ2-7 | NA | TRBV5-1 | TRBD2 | CASSLTREGDEQYF | TGCGCCAGCAGCTTGACTCGGGAGGGTGACGAGCAGTACTTC
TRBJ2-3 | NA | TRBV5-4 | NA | CASTLGGLGADTQYF | TGTGCCAGCACCCTCGGAGGACTCGGAGCCGATACGCAGTATTTT
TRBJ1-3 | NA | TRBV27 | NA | CASSRLSDSGNTIYF | TGTGCCAGCAGCCGTTTGTCCGACTCTGGAAACACCATATATTTT
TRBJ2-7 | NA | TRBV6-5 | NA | CASSYSNGGGYEQYF | TGTGCCAGCAGTTACTCAAATGGGGGAGGCTACGAGCAGTACTTC
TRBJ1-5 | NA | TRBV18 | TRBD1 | CASSPGQGMGQPQHF | TGTGCCAGCTCACCTGGACAGGGTATGGGTCAGCCCCAGCATTTT
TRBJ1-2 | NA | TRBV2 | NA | CASSEARNYGYTF | TGTGCCAGCAGTGAGGCCAGGAACTATGGCTACACCTTC
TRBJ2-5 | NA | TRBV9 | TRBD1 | CASSGRAGQGAEETQYF | TGTGCCAGCAGCGGCAGGGCGGGACAGGGGGCGGAAGAGACCCAGTACTTC
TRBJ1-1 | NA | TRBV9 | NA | CASSPLGGDTEAFF | TGTGCCAGCAGCCCCTTGGGGGGCGACACTGAAGCTTTCTTT
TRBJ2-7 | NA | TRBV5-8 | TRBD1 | CASSWQGAREQYF | TGTGCCAGCAGCTGGCAGGGGGCGCGGGAGCAGTACTTC
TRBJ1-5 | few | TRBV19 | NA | CASSTQGNNQPQHF | TGTGCCAGTAGTACCCAGGGAAATAATCAGCCCCAGCATTTT
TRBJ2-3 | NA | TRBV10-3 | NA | CAISESGQGRQTDTQYF | TGTGCCATCAGTGAAAGTGGGCAGGGGAGGCAGACAGATACGCAGTATTTT
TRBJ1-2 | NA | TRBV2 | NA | CASSTGNYGYTF | TGTGCCAGCAGTACAGGGAACTATGGCTACACCTTC
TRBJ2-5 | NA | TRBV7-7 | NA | CASSFGQGGETQYF | TGTGCTAGCAGCTTCGGACAGGGAGGGGAGACCCAGTACTTC
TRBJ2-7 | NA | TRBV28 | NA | CASTGTGPTLSYEQYF | TGTGCCAGCACCGGAACGGGGCCCACCCTCTCCTACGAGCAGTACTTC
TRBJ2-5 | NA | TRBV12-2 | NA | CASRLARLLAGEETQYF | TGTGCAAGTCGCTTAGCGAGGTTACTAGCGGGAGAGGAGACCCAGTACTTC
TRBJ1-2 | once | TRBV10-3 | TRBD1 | CAISGTGAQNYGYTF | TGTGCCATCAGTGGGACAGGGGCCCAGAACTATGGCTACACCTTC
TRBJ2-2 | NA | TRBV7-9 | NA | CANSRGNTGELFF | TGTGCCAACAGTCGCGGAAACACCGGGGAGCTGTTTTTT